One sample yielded the 14 T cell receptor beta chains listed below, sequenced in a study of regulatory T cells in long-lasting Graves disease. Sample time point: newly diagnosed GD, antithyroid drugs for less than 3 months. PBMC RNA was the source of the TCR library. Combining iRepertoire HTBI primers with Arm-PCR of CDR3 regions, the authors built TCR beta libraries. TCRdb re-called the multiplex PCR reads with MiXCR, one entry per CDR3 protein. The sample contains approximately 540,000 distinct CDR3 sequences, about 12% of which appear only once. This sample was shared with a second study, whose subject was T cells in Graves' hyperthyroidism and ophthalmopathy.

The material sequenced was peripheral blood mononuclear cells (PBMCs), taken at new diagnosis, from a patient treated with antithyroid drugs. These receptors were taken from a woman aged 30 to 39 with Graves disease.

This clonotype was counted ten times or more. This rearrangement joins TRBV6-2 or TRBV6-3 to TRBJ1-4; 7 bases line up with TRBD1. In germline, CDR1 is MNHEY, CDR2 SVGEGT. The CDR3 runs 15 residues. After removal of 1 base from V and 8 bases from J, the junction contained 7 bases not matched to a gene. CDR3: CASSYLGQTGEKLFF. CDR3 bases: TGTGCCAGCAGTTACTTGGGACAGACAGGGGAAAAACTGTTTTTT.

This clonotype has ten or more counts. The chain recombines TRBV12-3 or TRBV12-4 with TRBJ2-7; no definite D call. The ends were cut back, 3 bases at V and 6 bases at J, with 15 bases in the middle. The CDR3 is 14 residues long. DNA for the CDR3: TGTGCCAGCAGTTTTGACCCCGTATTAGGCGAGCAGTACTTC. This gives the protein CASSFDPVLGEQYF.

Remarks on this clonotype: A read error is likely here: a far larger clone is one base away. This CDR3 is missing its conserved last phenylalanine or tryptophan, likely due to a read error. The rearrangement joins TRBV7-2 to TRBJ2-1, with 9 positions matching TRBD2. V dropped 8 bases and J dropped 8; count of bases not matched to a gene: 13. Germline-derived CDR1 and CDR2 are SGHTA and FQGNSA. The CDR3 covers 15 residues. CDR3 protein: CASHPGASGKYEQFS. The CDR3 DNA follows: TGTGCCAGCCACCCCGGGGCTAGCGGGAAGTATGAGCAGTTCTCC.

This clonotype occurred many times. V gene TRBV11-3 combines with J gene TRBJ2-3; TRBD2 aligns across 8 bases. The trim removed 6 bases at V and 4 bases at J, leaving 6 bases unmatched. The germline V gene has CDR1 SGHNT and CDR2 YENEEA. The CDR3 totals 14 residues. CDR3 protein: CASRPRGGSDTQYF. Written as DNA, the CDR3 is TGTGCCAGCAGGCCCCGGGGGGGGTCAGATACGCAGTATTTT.

The chain is built from TRBV4-3 and TRBJ1-1; D is ambiguous. Germline V lookup: CDR1 LGHNA, CDR2 YSLEER. Between the trimmed V and J ends, which lost 1 base and 10 bases, there was a span of 10 bases. The CDR3 extends over 12 amino acids. DNA for the CDR3: TGCGCCAGCAGCCAAGGGACCGGAGGAGCTTTCTTT. Amino acids: CASSQGTGGAFF.

This clonotype has ten or more counts. The chain recombines TRBV9 with TRBJ1-1; possibly TRBD1 for D (5 bases). The CDR3 is 17 amino acids. The germline CDR1 and CDR2 sequences are SGDLS and YYNGEE. The V end lost 0 bases, the J end lost 6 bases, and 21 bases lay between the germline ends. DNA for the CDR3: TGTGCCAGCAGCGTAGTACGGGGCCGAGGGCCTAGCCCTGAAGCTTTCTTT. This codes for CASSVVRGRGPSPEAFF. The full variable domain, with the rest looked up from reference TRBV9 and TRBJ1-1, is DSGVTQTPKHLITATGQRVTLRCSPRSGDLSVYWYQQSLDQGLQFLIQYYNGEERAKGNILERFSAQQFPDLHSELNLSSLELGDSALYFCASSVVRGRGPSPEAFFGQGTRLTVV.

The table lists this clonotype with many counts. This rearrangement joins TRBV18 to TRBJ2-7; D is perhaps TRBD1 or TRBD2 (5 bases each). With 4 bases removed from V and 5 bases from J, the gap between germline ends came to 15 bases. Germline V gene sequence: CDR1 KGHSH, CDR2 LQKENI. This CDR3 has 14 amino acids. For the CDR3, the DNA is TGTGCCAGCTCACAGGGACGCTCTAGGGACGAGCAGTACTTC. Translating it yields CASSQGRSRDEQYF.

In this sample, this clonotype turned up many times. The V call is TRBV14, the J call TRBJ2-1, with a tentative D call TRBD2 (5 bases). V lost 5 bases to trimming and J lost 9 bases, with 11 bases between them. Germline V gives CDR1 SGHDN, CDR2 FVKESK. This CDR3 has 12 amino acids. CDR3 nucleotide sequence: TGTGCCAGCAGCTTTGGACTCGGTGAGCAGTTCTTC. Its protein is CASSFGLGEQFF.

This chain uses TRBV20-1 with TRBJ1-5; 7 nucleotides match TRBD1. The V and J ends lost 7 bases and 5 bases, in that order; junction bases with no gene match: 11. Germline loops: CDR1 DFQATT, CDR2 SNEGSKA (reference sequence). This CDR3 comprises 14 residues. The CDR3: CSVSGTDVYQPQHF. DNA of the CDR3: TGCAGTGTCTCCGGGACAGACGTCTATCAGCCCCAGCATTTT.

This rearrangement joins TRBV20-1 to TRBJ2-1; TRBD2 matches 7 bases. Germline V CDR1 and CDR2: DFQATT, SNEGSKA (reference sequence). Trimming cost V 6 bases and J 6 bases; bases outside gene matches: 14. The CDR3 has 15 amino acids. The DNA of the CDR3 is TGCAGTGCCAGCAGCCCGGGGGGACCCCCCAATGAGCAGTTCTTC. Protein sequence: CSASSPGGPPNEQFF.

Ten or more counts support this clonotype. The rearrangement uses TRBV7-2 and TRBJ1-1, with D unresolved. The CDR3 is 16 residues long. The V gene lost 1 base and the J gene lost 0 bases, with 12 bases spanning the gap. Germline CDR1 reads SGHTA; CDR2 reads FQGNSA. CDR3: CASSLGSDYLNTEAFF. The CDR3 coding sequence is TGTGCCAGCAGCTTAGGTTCCGACTACTTGAACACTGAAGCTTTCTTT. Based on the CDR3 plus reference TRBV7-2 and TRBJ1-1, the full variable domain is GAGVSQSPSNKVTEKGKDVELRCDPISGHTALYWYRQSLGQGLEFLIYFQGNSAPDKSGLPSDRFSAERTGGSVSTLTIQRTQQEDSAVYLCASSLGSDYLNTEAFFGQGTRLTVV.

In this sample, this clonotype turned up many times. V usage is TRBV29-1 and J usage is TRBJ2-1; 7 bases are shared with TRBD2. The germline V gene has CDR1 SQVTM and CDR2 ANQGSEA. The CDR3 loop spans 14 amino acids. Trimming cost V 1 base and J 0 bases; bases outside gene matches: 0. CDR3 protein: CSVEGEGSYNEQFF. CDR3 DNA: TGCAGCGTTGAAGGGGAGGGCTCCTACAATGAGCAGTTCTTC.

This clonotype was counted ten times or more. This CDR3 fails to terminate in the conserved phenylalanine or tryptophan, so it likely reflects a read error. Because the CDR3's place on the DNA is in doubt, the DNA is left out and the CDR3 is given as listed by TCRdb. The genes are TRBV30 and TRBJ2-7. Germline V lookup: CDR1 GTSNPN, CDR2 SVGIG (reference sequence). The CDR3 numbers 8 amino acids, ends counted. CDR3 residues: CAWSVAPL.

The J gene is TRBJ2-2, the V gene TRBV6-2 or TRBV6-3; D call uncertain. The CDR3 loop spans 12 amino acids. CDR1 is MNHEY and CDR2 is SVGEGT in the germline V gene. With 2 bases removed from V and 3 bases from J, the gap between germline ends came to 1 base. The CDR3 loop is CASSYHTGELFF. DNA for the CDR3: TGTGCCAGCAGTTACCACACCGGGGAGCTGTTTTTT.